These T cell receptor beta chains were read from a single sample in a study of lymphopenia after photon versus proton radiotherapy. Clones were sequenced by immunoSEQ multiplex PCR, and TCRdb holds only the in-frame ones, with some missing. The repertoire holds about 30,000 clones, with 94% as singletons. The sample was peripheral blood, taken from a patient treated with photon-based radiotherapy. Receptors were obtained from a woman aged 50 to 65 with cholangiocarcinoma. Both conserved end residues are part of each CDR3. A D gene is named only where the DNA matches it firmly. Size is stated for part of the rows, as once, few or many counts, or as a class when the clone is expanded.

v_call	clone_size	d_call	j_call	cdr3_aa	cdr3_nt
TRBV7-6	.	.	TRBJ2-3	CASSRGAPSDTQYF	TGTGCCAGCAGCCGGGGGGCCCCGTCTGATACGCAGTATTTT
TRBV11-3	.	.	TRBJ1-1	CASSLGLGEAFF	TGTGCCAGCAGCTTGGGACTCGGTGAAGCTTTCTTT
TRBV7-9	few	.	TRBJ1-5	CASGPKDSNQPQHF	TGTGCCAGCGGACCCAAGGACAGCAATCAGCCCCAGCATTTT
TRBV5-6	.	.	TRBJ1-2	CASSAVYAYTF	TGTGCCAGCAGCGCCGTCTATGCCTACACCTTC
TRBV5-1	.	.	TRBJ2-1	CASSLEGGHTYNEQFF	TGCGCCAGCAGCTTGGAGGGAGGCCATACCTACAATGAGCAGTTCTTC
TRBV7-2	.	.	TRBJ2-1	CASSLVASPSYNEQFF	TGTGCCAGCAGCTTAGTAGCTAGCCCCTCCTACAATGAGCAGTTCTTC
TRBV29-1	.	.	TRBJ1-1	CSVHGQNEAFF	TGCAGCGTTCACGGACAGAATGAAGCTTTCTTT
TRBV7-8	.	.	TRBJ1-3	CASSLATWTRGLSGNTIYF	TGTGCCAGCAGCTTAGCAACATGGACTAGAGGGCTCTCTGGAAACACCATATATTTT
TRBV11-2	.	.	TRBJ1-1	CASRSGALAFF	TGTGCCAGCAGATCAGGGGCCCTCGCCTTCTTT
TRBV6-5	.	.	TRBJ2-7	CASSYQGSGPYEQYF	TGTGCCAGCAGTTATCAGGGATCTGGCCCCTACGAGCAGTACTTC
TRBV10-2	.	.	TRBJ1-2	CASSDLRASNYGYTF	TGCGCCAGCAGTGACCTACGGGCCTCTAACTATGGCTACACCTTC
TRBV2	.	.	TRBJ1-5	CASSEAMITGNQPQHF	TGTGCCAGCAGTGAAGCGATGATCACCGGCAATCAGCCCCAGCATTTT
TRBV29-1	.	.	TRBJ2-4	CSVEKGSSIQYF	TGCAGCGTTGAAAAAGGGTCGAGCATTCAGTACTTC
TRBV10-1	.	.	TRBJ2-1	CASSESKRVSYNEQFF	TGCGCCAGCAGTGAGTCGAAGCGGGTCTCCTACAATGAGCAGTTCTTC
TRBV7-8	.	.	TRBJ1-3	CASSLRTVSGNTIYF	TGTGCCAGCAGCTTAAGGACAGTCTCTGGAAACACCATATATTTT
TRBV4-1	.	TRBD2	TRBJ2-1	CASSQANLAGGPNEQFF	TGCGCCAGCAGCCAAGCCAATCTAGCGGGGGGACCGAATGAGCAGTTCTTC
TRBV28	.	.	TRBJ1-2	CASSFEGGWLNYGYTF	TGTGCCAGCAGTTTTGAGGGAGGATGGCTAAACTATGGCTACACCTTC
TRBV27	.	.	TRBJ2-3	CASSLLEGLGTDTQYF	TGTGCCAGCAGTTTATTAGAGGGGCTCGGCACAGATACGCAGTATTTT
TRBV4-1	.	TRBD1	TRBJ1-5	CASSSLSGTGGNQPQHF	TGCGCCAGCAGCTCCCTTTCCGGGACAGGGGGCAATCAGCCCCAGCATTTT
TRBV19	.	TRBD1	TRBJ2-3	CASGGQVADTQYF	TGTGCCAGTGGGGGACAGGTTGCAGATACGCAGTATTTT
TRBV11-2	.	.	TRBJ2-3	CASSSPWDAEYTQYF	TGTGCCAGCAGCTCGCCCTGGGACGCGGAATATACGCAGTATTTT
TRBV27	.	TRBD2	TRBJ2-7	CASSLSGGTYYEQYF	TGTGCCAGCAGTTTATCGGGAGGGACGTACTACGAGCAGTACTTC
TRBV4-3	.	TRBD1	TRBJ1-1	CASSQTGVATEAFF	TGCGCCAGCAGCCAAACAGGGGTAGCGACTGAAGCTTTCTTT
TRBV28	.	TRBD2	TRBJ2-1	CASSGSGVYNEQFF	TGTGCCAGCAGTGGGAGCGGGGTTTACAATGAGCAGTTCTTC
TRBV9	.	.	TRBJ2-7	CASSPLPGREQYF	TGTGCCAGCAGCCCACTCCCCGGGCGCGAGCAGTACTTC
TRBV7-2	.	.	TRBJ1-5	CASSLVRGSNQPQHF	TGTGCCAGCAGCTTAGTCCGGGGAAGCAATCAGCCCCAGCATTTT
TRBV28	.	TRBD1	TRBJ1-1	CASSFAVRGTPEAFF	TGTGCCAGCAGTTTCGCGGTCAGGGGGACCCCCGAAGCTTTCTTT
TRBV6-6	.	TRBD2	TRBJ2-1	CASNPTSGSEQFF	TGTGCCAGCAACCCGACTAGCGGGAGTGAGCAGTTCTTC
TRBV27	once	TRBD1	TRBJ2-5	CASSSTGVTQYF	TGTGCCAGCAGTTCCACAGGGGTGACCCAGTACTTC
TRBV11-2	once	TRBD2	TRBJ2-5	CASSLESGGRETQYF	TGTGCCAGCAGCTTAGAATCGGGGGGACGAGAGACCCAGTACTTC
TRBV6-4	.	.	TRBJ1-4	CASSLGGVGETNEKLFF	TGTGCCAGCAGCCTGGGGGGGGTAGGGGAAACTAATGAAAAACTGTTTTTT
TRBV19	.	.	TRBJ2-7	CASSGFGSYEQYF	TGTGCCAGTAGTGGGTTTGGGAGCTACGAGCAGTACTTC
TRBV5-1	.	.	TRBJ1-1	CASSLAQGVTEAFF	TGCGCCAGCAGCTTGGCCCAGGGAGTCACTGAAGCTTTCTTT
TRBV11-2	.	.	TRBJ2-1	CASTGGTEQFF	TGTGCCAGCACTGGGGGGACTGAGCAGTTCTTC
TRBV29-1	.	TRBD1	TRBJ1-2	CSVSGTGYGYTF	TGCAGCGTTTCCGGGACAGGCTATGGCTACACCTTC
TRBV7-9	.	.	TRBJ1-5	CASSLSSTGRQPQHF	TGTGCCAGCAGCTTAAGCTCCACGGGGCGGCAGCCCCAGCATTTT
TRBV9	.	.	TRBJ2-7	CASRPPTSVGFGSYEQYF	TGTGCCAGCAGACCCCCCACCTCGGTCGGATTTGGTTCCTACGAGCAGTACTTC
TRBV6-5	.	.	TRBJ1-5	CASSYRTERSPQHF	TGTGCCAGCAGTTACCGGACAGAGAGATCGCCCCAGCATTTT
TRBV7-9	.	TRBD1	TRBJ2-7	CASSPKTGSDEQYF	TGTGCCAGCAGCCCAAAGACAGGGTCTGACGAGCAGTACTTC
TRBV5-1	.	TRBD1	TRBJ1-6	CASSLEGGLNSPLHF	TGCGCCAGCAGCTTGGAAGGGGGCTTGAATTCACCCCTCCACTTT
TRBV6-6	.	.	TRBJ2-2	CTVGTGELFF	TGCACCGTGGGTACCGGGGAGCTGTTTTTT
TRBV5-1	.	TRBD1	TRBJ2-5	CASSERPDRRKYF	TGCGCCAGCAGCGAAAGACCGGACAGGAGAAAGTACTTC
TRBV4-3	.	.	TRBJ2-2	CASSQEFLTGELFF	TGCGCCAGCAGCCAAGAGTTCTTGACCGGGGAGCTGTTTTTT
TRBV11-2	.	.	TRBJ1-1	CASRLTTGNTEAFF	TGTGCCAGCAGACTAACAACAGGGAACACTGAAGCTTTCTTT
TRBV10-3	.	.	TRBJ1-1	CAISGTPLGLNTEAFF	TGTGCCATCAGTGGGACCCCCTTGGGCCTGAACACTGAAGCTTTCTTT
TRBV7-9	.	.	TRBJ2-5	CASSWGGSRETQYF	TGTGCCAGCAGCTGGGGGGGCTCCAGGGAGACCCAGTACTTC
TRBV4-3	.	TRBD1	TRBJ1-1	CASKPGDRVNTEAFF	TGCGCCAGCAAGCCTGGGGACAGAGTTAACACTGAAGCTTTCTTT
TRBV10-3	.	.	TRBJ2-2	CAIRGTGELFF	TGTGCCATCAGGGGAACCGGGGAGCTGTTTTTT
TRBV29-1	.	TRBD2	TRBJ2-2	CSVGGLAGALNTGELFF	TGCAGCGTTGGGGGACTAGCGGGGGCCCTGAACACCGGGGAGCTGTTTTTT
TRBV7-9	.	TRBD2	TRBJ2-7	CASSLASGSASVGGDEQYF	TGTGCCAGCAGCTTAGCGTCGGGTTCGGCTAGCGTCGGGGGGGACGAGCAGTACTTC
TRBV18	.	TRBD1	TRBJ2-7	CASSPQAGTGNYEQYF	TGTGCCAGCTCACCGCAGGCCGGGACAGGCAACTACGAGCAGTACTTC
TRBV19	.	TRBD1	TRBJ1-2	CASSTNSPRQGRGGYTF	TGTGCCAGTAGTACCAACTCCCCTCGACAGGGAAGGGGCGGCTACACCTTC
TRBV28	.	.	TRBJ2-1	CASSSSDSSYNEQFF	TGTGCCAGCAGTTCTAGCGACAGCTCCTACAATGAGCAGTTCTTC